The entry that follows covers one TCR beta chain sequence. The antigen is unknown. This sample was taken from a study of shared clonotypes between healthy human individuals. Assay used: immunoSEQ multiplex PCR; TCRdb lists only in-frame clones, some missing. This table has over a million clones, approximately 98% appearing once. Trimming removed 0 bases at V and 2 bases at J, with 13 bases between. Germline values: CDR1 SGHRS, CDR2 YFSETQ. The CDR3 runs to 16 residues. Study observations and caveats: Sequencing depth was a factor that was expected to affect clonotype sharing among donors.

The source is a man aged 30-40 years in good health. This chain uses TRBV5-1 with TRBJ2-3, with a tentative D call TRBD1 (6 bases). Input material: naive CD4+ T cells sorted from blood. Subset of the sample: CD45RA+ positively selected. The CDR3 loop reads CASSLGAGAHTDTQYF. The CDR3 region has the DNA TGCGCCAGCAGCTTGGGGGCAGGGGCCCACACAGATACGCAGTATTTT.